This T cell receptor (beta chain) was documented in a study of cytomegalovirus exposure and HLA in healthy donors. Study-wide results and limits: Later analysis associated a missense DCLRE1C variant with TCR beta V- and J-gene trimming. In terms of immune exposure information, only CMV serostatus was available. What TCR beta sequences reportedly achieved was accurate prediction of HLA-A and HLA-B alleles in most subjects.

This clone was observed a few times. Its specificity is unknown. PCR involved 60 Vbeta and 13 Jbeta primers. The protocol was immunoSEQ multiplex PCR, while the TCRdb copy is restricted to in-frame clones and leaves out a portion. The sample shows under 200,000 clones, roughly 85% of them seen only once. This CDR3 contains 18 residues. J was trimmed by 0 bases and V by 5 bases; bases with no gene match: 5. Germline loops: CDR1 SEHNR, CDR2 FQNEAQ (reference sequence). The sequencing input was PBMCs. The chain links TRBV7-9 to TRBJ2-6, with 12 bases fitting TRBD2. The receptor comes from a man aged 50 to 60 in good health and CMV-seropositive. CDR3 residues: CASSRLAGVISGANVLTF. The CDR3 coding sequence is TGTGCCAGCAGCCGACTAGCGGGGGTTATCTCTGGGGCCAACGTCCTGACTTTC. Full variable domain (missing parts from reference TRBV7-9 and TRBJ2-6): DTGVSQNPRHKITKRGQNVTFRCDPISEHNRLYWYRQTLGQGPEFLTYFQNEAQLEKSRLLSDRFSAERPKGSFSTLEIQRTEQGDSAMYLCASSRLAGVISGANVLTFGAGSRLTVL.